The clone carrying this T cell receptor beta chain has just a few counts. Its antigen is currently unknown. MiXCR was run by TCRdb on the RT-PCR reads, yielding one entry per CDR3 protein. The sample records 450,000 to 600,000 distinct CDR3 sequences, about 17% being singletons. The data originate from a study of response to subunit inactivated influenza vaccine. Trimming took 3 bases from V and 14 from J, leaving 20 bases between them. There are 14 residues in the CDR3. CDR1 is SGDLS, CDR2 YYNGEE, per germline. Study conclusions and caveats: The authors suggested that every seasonal influenza vaccination recruits few new T cells.

This sample comprised CD4+ T cells sorted from PBMCs, obtained about 24 months after vaccination. The origin of this receptor is a man between 50 and 70 years old who received an inactivated influenza vaccine. The V gene is TRBV9, the J gene TRBJ2-2; a weak D match, TRBD1 (6 bases). The CDR3 is CASSEKAGTSKLFF. The CDR3 DNA follows: TGTGCCAGCAGCGAAAAAGCCGGGACATCTAAACTGTTTTTT.